A single sample gave rise to the 3 T cell receptor beta chains below, sequenced in a study of regulatory T cells in long-lasting Graves disease. Arm-PCR of CDR3 regions and iRepertoire HTBI primers were the basis on which TCR beta libraries were built. TCRdb reprocessed the multiplex PCR reads via MiXCR and lists one record per CDR3 protein. The sample shows about 200,000 distinct CDR3 sequences, approximately 20% of them seen only once. Time point in this sample: newly diagnosed GD, antithyroid drugs for less than 3 months. The authors made the TCR library using RNA they extracted from PBMCs. The specimen was peripheral blood mononuclear cells (PBMCs), collected at new diagnosis, from a patient treated with antithyroid drugs. These receptors all stem from a female donor with Graves disease.

This clonotype was counted at least ten times. The J gene is TRBJ2-2, the V gene TRBV20-1, with TRBD1 as a possible D gene (6 bases). The CDR3 is 17 amino acids. V was shortened by 1 base and J by 0 bases, with 15 bases between the two germline ends. Germline V gives CDR1 DFQATT, CDR2 SNEGSKA (reference sequence). CDR3 amino acids: CSARVAPGAPNTGELFF. For the CDR3, the DNA is TGCAGTGCTAGAGTCGCTCCAGGGGCTCCGAACACCGGGGAGCTGTTTTTT.

The chain combines TRBV10-3 with TRBJ1-2; 7 positions agree with TRBD1. CDR1 and CDR2 (germline): ENHRY, SYGVKD. CDR3 size: 17 residues. V trimming: 4 bases; J trimming: 8 bases; junction bases outside the gene matches: 19. CDR3 in amino acids: CAISARQGKVDSSGYTF. In nucleotides, the CDR3 is TGTGCCATCAGTGCTCGACAGGGAAAGGTCGACTCGTCGGGCTACACCTTC.

This chain connects TRBV18 to TRBJ2-3; D is possibly TRBD2 (6 bases). This CDR3 is 16 amino acids long. Germline CDR1 is KGHSH and CDR2 is LQKENI. Trimming removed 3 bases at V and 1 base at J, with 14 bases between. Written as DNA, the CDR3 is TGTGCCAGCTCACCCCGGGGTAGCGGACGCACAGATACGCAGTATTTT. As protein: CASSPRGSGRTDTQYF.